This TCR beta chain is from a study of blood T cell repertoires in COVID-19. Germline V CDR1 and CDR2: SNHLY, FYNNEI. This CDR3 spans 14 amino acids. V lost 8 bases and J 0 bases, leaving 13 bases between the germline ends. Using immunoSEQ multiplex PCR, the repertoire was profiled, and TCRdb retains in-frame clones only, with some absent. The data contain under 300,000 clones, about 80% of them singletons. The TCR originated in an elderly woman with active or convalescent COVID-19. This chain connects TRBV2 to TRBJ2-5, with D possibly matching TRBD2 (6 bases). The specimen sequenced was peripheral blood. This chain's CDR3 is CASGTFVYQETQYF. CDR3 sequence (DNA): TGTGCCAGCGGGACTTTCGTGTACCAAGAGACCCAGTACTTC.